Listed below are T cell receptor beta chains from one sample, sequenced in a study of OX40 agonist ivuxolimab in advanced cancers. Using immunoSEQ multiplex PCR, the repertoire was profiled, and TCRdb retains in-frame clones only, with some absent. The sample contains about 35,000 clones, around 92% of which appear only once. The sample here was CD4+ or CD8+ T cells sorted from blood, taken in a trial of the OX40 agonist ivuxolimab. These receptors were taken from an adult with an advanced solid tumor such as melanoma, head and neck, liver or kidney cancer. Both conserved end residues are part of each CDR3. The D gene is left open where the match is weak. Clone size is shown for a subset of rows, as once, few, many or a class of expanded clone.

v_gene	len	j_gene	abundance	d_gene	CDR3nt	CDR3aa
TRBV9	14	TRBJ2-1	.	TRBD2	TGTGCCAGCTCGGGACTAGCGGGCTACAATGAGCAGTTCTTC	CASSGLAGYNEQFF
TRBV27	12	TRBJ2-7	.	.	TGTGCCAGCAGGACCCTGTCCTACGAGCAGTACTTC	CASRTLSYEQYF
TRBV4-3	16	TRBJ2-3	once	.	TGCGCCAGCAGCCATTCGGGGAGAGACCCCACAGATACGCAGTATTTT	CASSHSGRDPTDTQYF
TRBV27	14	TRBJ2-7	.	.	TGTGCCAGCAGTTCAGGGATGAGGGTCTACGAGCAGTACTTC	CASSSGMRVYEQYF
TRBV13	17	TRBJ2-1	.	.	TGTGCCAGCAGCTTTCTATCCGGGGGAGCTGCCTACAATGAGCAGTTCTTC	CASSFLSGGAAYNEQFF
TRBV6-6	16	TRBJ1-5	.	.	TGTGCCAGCAGTTCCACACGAGCAGGGGCCGCTTCGCCCCAGCATTTT	CASSSTRAGAASPQHF
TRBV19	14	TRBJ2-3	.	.	TGTGCCAGTAGACCATTGGACAGCACAGATACGCAGTATTTT	CASRPLDSTDTQYF
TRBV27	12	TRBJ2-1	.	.	TGTGCCAGCAGTTTGGACCACAATGAGCAGTTCTTC	CASSLDHNEQFF
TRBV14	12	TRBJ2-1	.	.	TGTGCCAGCAGCCAAGTCGGAGGGGAGCAGTTCTTC	CASSQVGGEQFF
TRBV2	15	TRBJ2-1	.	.	TGTGCCAGCACCATAGCGTTGAGCTCCTACAATGAGCAGTTCTTC	CASTIALSSYNEQFF
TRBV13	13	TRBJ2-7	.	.	TGTGCCAGCAGCTTAGGCAGGGCTGGCGAGCAGTACTTC	CASSLGRAGEQYF
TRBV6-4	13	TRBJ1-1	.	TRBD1	TGTGCCAGCAGCCACGACAGGGGCACTGAAGCTTTCTTT	CASSHDRGTEAFF
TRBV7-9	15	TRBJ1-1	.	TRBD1	TGTGCCAGCAGCTTACCGGGACAGGGTCCCCCTGAAGCTTTCTTT	CASSLPGQGPPEAFF
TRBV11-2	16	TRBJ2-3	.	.	TGTGCCAGCAGCTTACAAGGGGTGAGGAGTACAGATACGCAGTATTTT	CASSLQGVRSTDTQYF
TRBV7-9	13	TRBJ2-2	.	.	TGTGCCAGCAGAAGGGGGGTCACCGGGGAGCTGTTTTTT	CASRRGVTGELFF
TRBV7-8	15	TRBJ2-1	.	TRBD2	TGTGCCAGCAGATTCCGTACTAGCGGCCTCAATGAGCAGTTCTTC	CASRFRTSGLNEQFF